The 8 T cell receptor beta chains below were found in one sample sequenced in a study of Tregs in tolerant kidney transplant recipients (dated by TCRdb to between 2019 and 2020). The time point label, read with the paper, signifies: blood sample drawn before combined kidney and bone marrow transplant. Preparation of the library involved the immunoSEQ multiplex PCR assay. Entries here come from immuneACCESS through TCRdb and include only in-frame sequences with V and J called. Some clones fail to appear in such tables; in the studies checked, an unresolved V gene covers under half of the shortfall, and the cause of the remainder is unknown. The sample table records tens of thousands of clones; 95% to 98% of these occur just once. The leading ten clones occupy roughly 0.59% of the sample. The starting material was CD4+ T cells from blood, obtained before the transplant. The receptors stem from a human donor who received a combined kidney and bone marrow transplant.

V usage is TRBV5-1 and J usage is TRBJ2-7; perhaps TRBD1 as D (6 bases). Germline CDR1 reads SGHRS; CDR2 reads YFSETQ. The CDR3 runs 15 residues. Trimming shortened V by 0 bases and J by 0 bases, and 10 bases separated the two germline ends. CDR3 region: CASSLETGHSYEQYF. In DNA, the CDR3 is TGCGCCAGCAGCTTGGAGACAGGACACTCCTACGAGCAGTACTTC. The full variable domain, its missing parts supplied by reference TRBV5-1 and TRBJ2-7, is KAGVTQTPRYLIKTRGQQVTLSCSPISGHRSVSWYQQTPGQGLQFLFEYFSETQRNKGNFPGRFSGRQFSNSRSEMNVSTLELGDSALYLCASSLETGHSYEQYFGPGTRLTVT.

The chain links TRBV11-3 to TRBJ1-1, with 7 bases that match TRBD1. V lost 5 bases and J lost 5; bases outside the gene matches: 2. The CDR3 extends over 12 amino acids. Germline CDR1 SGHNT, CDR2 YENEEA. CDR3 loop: CASSKGQTEAFF. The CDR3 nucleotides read TGTGCCAGCAGCAAGGGACAGACTGAAGCTTTCTTT.

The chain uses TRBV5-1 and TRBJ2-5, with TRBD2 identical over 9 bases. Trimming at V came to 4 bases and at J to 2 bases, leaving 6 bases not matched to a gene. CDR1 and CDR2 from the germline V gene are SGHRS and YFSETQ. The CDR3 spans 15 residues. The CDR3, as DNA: TGCGCCAGCAGCCCCAAACTAGCGGGTCAAGAGACCCAGTACTTC. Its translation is CASSPKLAGQETQYF.

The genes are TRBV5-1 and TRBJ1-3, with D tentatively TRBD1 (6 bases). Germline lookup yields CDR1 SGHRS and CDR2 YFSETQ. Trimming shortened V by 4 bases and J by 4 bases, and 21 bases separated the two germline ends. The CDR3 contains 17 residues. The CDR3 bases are TGCGCCAGCAGCACGACGGGATTGGGGGCTCACGGAAACACCATATATTTT. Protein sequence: CASSTTGLGAHGNTIYF.

The CDR3 is CASSPYRGPSGSEETQYF. The DNA of the CDR3 is TGTGCCAGCAGCCCGTACAGGGGTCCCAGCGGGAGTGAAGAGACCCAGTACTTC. The chain uses TRBV5-6 and TRBJ2-5, with D possibly TRBD2 on 8 matching bases. Germline loops: CDR1 SGHDT, CDR2 YYEEEE. Trimming removed 4 bases at V and 3 bases at J, with 25 bases between. This CDR3 spans 18 amino acids. Combining the CDR3 with reference TRBV5-6 and TRBJ2-5 gives the whole variable domain DAGVTQSPTHLIKTRGQQVTLRCSPKSGHDTVSWYQQALGQGPQFIFQYYEEEERQRGNFPDRFSGHQFPNYSSELNVNALLLGDSALYLCASSPYRGPSGSEETQYFGPGTRLLVL.

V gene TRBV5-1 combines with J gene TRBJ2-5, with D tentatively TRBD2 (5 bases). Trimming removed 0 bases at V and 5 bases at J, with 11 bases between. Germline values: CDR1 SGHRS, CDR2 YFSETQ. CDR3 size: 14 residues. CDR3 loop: CASSLEGRRETQYF. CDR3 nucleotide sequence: TGCGCCAGCAGCTTGGAGGGCAGGAGGGAGACCCAGTACTTC.

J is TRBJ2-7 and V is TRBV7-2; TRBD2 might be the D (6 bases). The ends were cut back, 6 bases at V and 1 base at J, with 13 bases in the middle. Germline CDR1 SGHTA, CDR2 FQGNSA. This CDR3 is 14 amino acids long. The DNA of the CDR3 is TGTGCCAGCAGTCGGAGGGGCGTGTCCTACGAGCAGTACTTC. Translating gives CASSRRGVSYEQYF. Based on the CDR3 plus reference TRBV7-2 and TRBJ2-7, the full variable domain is GAGVSQSPSNKVTEKGKDVELRCDPISGHTALYWYRQSLGQGLEFLIYFQGNSAPDKSGLPSDRFSAERTGGSVSTLTIQRTQQEDSAVYLCASSRRGVSYEQYFGPGTRLTVT.

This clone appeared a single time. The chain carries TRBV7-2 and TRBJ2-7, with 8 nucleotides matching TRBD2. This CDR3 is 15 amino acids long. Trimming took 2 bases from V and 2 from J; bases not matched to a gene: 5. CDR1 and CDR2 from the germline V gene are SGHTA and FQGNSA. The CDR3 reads CASSLQRGPPYEQYF. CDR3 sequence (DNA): TGTGCCAGCAGCTTACAGCGGGGGCCCCCCTACGAGCAGTACTTC.